These 11 T cell receptor beta chains were sequenced from one sample in a study of blood T cell repertoires in COVID-19. This table comes from immunoSEQ multiplex PCR, and its TCRdb copy is limited to in-frame clones, with some not included. The profile shows approximately 230,000 clones, roughly four fifths of them singletons. The sample comprised peripheral blood. The origin of the receptors is a man older than 75 with acute or convalescent COVID-19.

The gene calls are TRBV6-5 and TRBJ2-1, with D unclear. This CDR3 has 14 residues. V lost 10 bases and J lost 0, with 13 bases in between. Germline V gene sequence: CDR1 MNHEY, CDR2 SVGAGI. The CDR3 DNA sequence: TGTGCCACCAAAGGATCAGGCTCCTACAATGAGCAGTTCTTC. It is translated as CATKGSGSYNEQFF.

J is TRBJ2-2 and V is TRBV28; the D gene is possibly TRBD1 (6 bases). CDR1 is MDHEN and CDR2 is SYDVKM in the germline V gene. The CDR3 consists of 15 residues. The germline V and J ends were trimmed by 4 bases and 1 base, with 10 bases remaining between them. CDR3 sequence: CASSSWTENTGELFF. CDR3 coding DNA: TGTGCCAGCAGTTCGTGGACAGAGAACACCGGGGAGCTGTTTTTT.

This clone was seen a handful of times. This rearrangement joins TRBV7-9 to TRBJ2-5, with 11 bases fitting TRBD2. After removal of 2 bases from V and 0 bases from J, the junction contained 8 bases not matched to a gene. The V gene's germline CDR1 is SEHNR and CDR2 FQNEAQ (reference sequence). The CDR3 is made up of 18 amino acids. The CDR3 DNA reads as TGTGCCAGCAGCTTACCATTAGGGACTAGCGGCTACCAAGAGACCCAGTACTTC. It translates to CASSLPLGTSGYQETQYF. The full variable domain, rest sourced from reference TRBV7-9 and TRBJ2-5, is DTGVSQNPRHKITKRGQNVTFRCDPISEHNRLYWYRQTLGQGPEFLTYFQNEAQLEKSRLLSDRFSAERPKGSFSTLEIQRTEQGDSAMYLCASSLPLGTSGYQETQYFGPGTRLLVL.

V usage is TRBV7-2 and J usage is TRBJ2-2; 13 bases fit TRBD2. CDR3 size: 19 residues. V lost 5 bases and J lost 8; bases outside the gene matches: 17. Germline V gene lookup returns CDR1 SGHTA and CDR2 FQGNSA. CDR3 bases: TGTGCCAGCAGCCTTATCCGCCCCGGGACTAGCGGGACTTCAGGGGAGCTGTTTTTT. Translation: CASSLIRPGTSGTSGELFF.

V is TRBV5-1 and J is TRBJ2-1; TRBD2 aligns across 9 bases. With V trimmed by 5 bases and J by 4 bases, 4 bases remained unmatched. The CDR3 is 14 amino acids. CDR1 SGHRS and CDR2 YFSETQ come from the germline V gene. The DNA of the CDR3 is TGCGCCAGCAGTAGAACTAGCGGGTACAATGAGCAGTTCTTC. Amino acids: CASSRTSGYNEQFF.

About this clone itself: Other DNA sequences of this sample code for an identical CDR3. This sequence joins TRBV24-1 and TRBJ1-2; D gene uncertain. The germline gives CDR1 KGHDR, CDR2 SFDVKD. The CDR3 extends over 12 amino acids. Trimming pared 2 bases from V and 4 bases from J, leaving 4 bases between. Written as DNA, the CDR3 is TGTGCCACCAGTGATTCCAGCTATGGCTACACCTTC. This sequence encodes CATSDSSYGYTF.

The CDR3 nucleotides read TGTGCCAGCAGCTATAGAACAGGGGGCGCGGCTGAAGCTTTCTTT. Translating gives CASSYRTGGAAEAFF. V is TRBV7-2 and J is TRBJ1-1, with 9 positions matching TRBD1. The CDR3 contains 15 residues. V lost 4 bases and J lost 6; bases outside the gene matches: 9. Germline CDR1 SGHTA, CDR2 FQGNSA.

J is TRBJ2-7 and V is TRBV5-1; TRBD1 matches at 10 bases. The CDR3 length is 15 residues. Per germline, CDR1 SGHRS and CDR2 YFSETQ. Trimming removed 4 bases from V and 6 bases from J; junction bases left unmatched: 10. Here the CDR3 DNA reads TGCGCCAGCAGCGCCTCTGGGACAGGGGTCTCCGAGCAGTACTTC. Translating it yields CASSASGTGVSEQYF.

V gene TRBV6-1 combines with J gene TRBJ1-2; 8 bases are shared with TRBD1. Germline V lookup: CDR1 MNHNS, CDR2 SASEGT. This CDR3 contains 15 residues. V was clipped by 2 bases and J by 4 bases; unmatched bases: 6. The DNA for the CDR3 is TGTGCCAGCAGTGAAAGTAGGACAGGGAGCTATGGCTACACCTTC. Its translation: CASSESRTGSYGYTF.

The chain has TRBV10-3 and TRBJ2-3; the match to TRBD1 covers 11 bases. V was pared by 6 bases and J by 1 base, with 3 bases of the junction left unmatched. The germline gives CDR1 ENHRY, CDR2 SYGVKD. The CDR3 length is 15 residues. CDR3 in DNA: TGTGCCATCAGGGGGACAGGGGGACGCACAGATACGCAGTATTTT. The encoded protein is CAIRGTGGRTDTQYF.

The rearrangement uses TRBV3-1 (or the pseudogene TRBV3-2) and TRBJ2-5; D may be TRBD1 (5 bases). This CDR3 region has 14 residues. Germline V gives CDR1 LGHDT, CDR2 YNNKEL (reference sequence). V lost 5 bases, J lost 5 bases, and 15 bases lay in between. CDR3 loop: CASSSQARAETQYF. CDR3 bases: TGTGCCAGCAGCTCTCAGGCCAGGGCGGAGACCCAGTACTTC.